These 23 T cell receptor beta chains were all obtained from the same sample, sequenced in a study of T cells in Graves' hyperthyroidism and ophthalmopathy. Researchers amplified the TCR beta CDR3 regions from RNA transcripts. HTBI primers were employed in a first-round RT-PCR of the TCR CDR3. Each CDR3 protein gets one entry after TCRdb re-called the multiplex PCR reads with MiXCR. Counted here are just under 750,000 distinct CDR3 sequences, around a third occurring once; the ten biggest clones make up roughly 30%. Material: blood. The receptors derive from a woman aged 40 to 50 with Graves' hyperthyroidism.

This clonotype was detected many times. The chain uses TRBV7-2 and TRBJ1-5, with D maybe TRBD1 (5 bases). The germline CDR1 and CDR2 sequences are SGHTA and FQGNSA. Trimming removed 1 base at V and 8 bases at J, with 12 bases between. The CDR3 has 14 residues. The CDR3 spells CASSLVGGAKPQHF. The CDR3 coding sequence is TGTGCCAGCAGCTTAGTCGGGGGAGCTAAGCCCCAGCATTTT.

To note about this clonotype: A clone one base away is much larger, so this may be a read error. The V gene is TRBV29-1, the J gene TRBJ2-2, with D possibly being TRBD2 (5 bases). CDR3 length: 13 amino acids. CDR1 and CDR2 from the germline V gene are SQVTM and ANQGSEA. Here the CDR3 DNA reads TGCAGCGTTACCCGGCCAGATCTCGGGGAGCCGTTTTTT. Amino acids: CSVTRPDLGEPFF.

The sample holds a few counts of this clonotype. The chain is built from TRBV6-5 and TRBJ2-7; D is perhaps TRBD1 (7 bases). V lost 6 bases and J 4 bases, leaving 10 bases between the germline ends. The CDR3 is 12 amino acids. Germline CDR1 is MNHEY and CDR2 is SVGAGI. CDR3 nucleotides: TGTGCCAGCAGGGAGGGGGCGTACGAGCAGTACTTC. Its protein is CASREGAYEQYF.

J is TRBJ1-2 and V is TRBV29-1; D not certain. CDR1 and CDR2 from the germline V gene are SQVTM and ANQGSEA. The V end was cut by 3 bases, the J end by 9 bases, with 14 bases between. The CDR3 has 12 amino acids. The CDR3 DNA reads as TGCAGCGTTGACGACGGGGTAGGGAGCTACACCTTC. This sequence encodes CSVDDGVGSYTF.

This clonotype was detected ten times or more. The rearrangement uses TRBV4-3 and TRBJ1-4; the D gene is possibly TRBD1 (5 bases). This CDR3 has 14 amino acids. Germline lookup yields CDR1 LGHNA and CDR2 YSLEER. Trimming removed 6 bases from V and 1 base from J, with 9 bases in between. CDR3: CASRAGITNEKLFF. The CDR3 region has the DNA TGCGCCAGCAGGGCAGGGATAACTAATGAAAAACTGTTTTTT.

V usage is TRBV7-2 and J usage is TRBJ1-1; D might be TRBD1 (5 bases). Deletions cut 6 bases from V and 0 bases from J, with 17 bases between. The CDR3 has 16 residues. CDR1 is SGHTA, CDR2 FQGNSA, per germline. In nucleotides, the CDR3 is TGTGCCAGCAGTGCCCCGGGACGGACGTTGAACACTGAAGCTTTCTTT. Translated: CASSAPGRTLNTEAFF.

This chain links TRBV24-1 with TRBJ2-5, with a tentative D call TRBD2 (6 bases). The CDR3 has 14 residues. Trimming stripped 5 bases from V and 4 bases from J, with 13 bases between. From germline, CDR1 is KGHDR and CDR2 SFDVKD. The DNA of the CDR3 is TGTGCCACCAGTGTTGGGGGAGGAGCAGAGACCCAGTACTTC. Translated: CATSVGGGAETQYF.

J is TRBJ2-7 and V is TRBV20-1; D possibly corresponds to TRBD1 (6 bases). Germline V gives CDR1 DFQATT, CDR2 SNEGSKA (reference sequence). The CDR3 runs to 14 residues. Trimming removed 6 bases from V and 5 bases from J, with 20 bases in between. The CDR3 nucleotides are TGCAGTGCAAACCCTGGGGGCTACTACGACGAGCAGTACTTC. It encodes CSANPGGYYDEQYF.

This clonotype was counted ten times or more. This chain joins TRBV19 and TRBJ1-2, with a tentative D call TRBD1 (5 bases). V lost 5 bases, J lost 6 bases, and 19 bases lay in between. Germline CDR1 LNHDA, CDR2 SQIVND (reference sequence). The CDR3 covers 15 residues. The CDR3 region is CASSLTWGTDDGYTF. The CDR3 DNA is TGTGCCAGTAGTTTGACATGGGGGACCGATGATGGCTACACCTTC.

The chain recombines TRBV15 with TRBJ1-6; TRBD1 might be the D (5 bases). V dropped 5 bases and J dropped 9 bases, with 11 bases sitting between them. The CDR3 extends over 13 amino acids. Germline CDR1 reads LNHNV; CDR2 reads YYDKDF (reference sequence). The CDR3 loop is CATSPGLSSPLHF. The CDR3, as DNA: TGTGCCACCAGCCCGGGACTAAGTTCACCCCTCCACTTT.

The chain has TRBV19 and TRBJ1-3, with D possibly TRBD1 on 5 matching bases. The germline V and J ends were trimmed by 2 bases and 5 bases, with 16 bases remaining between them. The germline CDR1 and CDR2 sequences are LNHDA and SQIVND (reference sequence). CDR3 length: 16 residues. CDR3: CASSIWGKGFRNTIYF. In DNA form, the CDR3 reads TGTGCCAGTAGTATATGGGGGAAGGGCTTTAGAAACACCATATATTTT.

Comment on this clonotype: A much more abundant neighbour one base away suggests this may be a read error. The chain uses TRBV29-1 and TRBJ2-2; no reliable D call. V was pared by 4 bases and J by 1 base, with 13 bases between. The germline gives CDR1 SQVTM, CDR2 ANQGSEA. This CDR3 has 15 residues. Here the CDR3 reads CSVGEALENTGELFF. CDR3 coding DNA: TGCAGCGTTGGAGAGGCTCTAGAGAACACCGGGGAGCTGTTTTTT.

This clonotype was detected ten times or more. The gene calls are TRBV10-1 and TRBJ2-5; the D is unclear. Trimming removed 1 base at V and 1 base at J, with 4 bases between. The CDR3 sequence is 13 residues long. Germline V gives CDR1 WNHNN, CDR2 SYGVQD (reference sequence). The CDR3 nucleotides read TGCGCCAGCAGTGAGTGGGGCCAAGAGACCCAGTACTTC. This sequence encodes CASSEWGQETQYF.

As to this clonotype: A much larger clone sits a single nucleotide away, making a read error possible. The rearrangement joins TRBV4-3 to TRBJ2-5; D uncertain. The germline CDR1 and CDR2 sequences are LGHNA and YSLEER. CDR3 length: 13 residues. In DNA form, the CDR3 reads TGCGCCAGCAGCCAAGGGCCTCCCACCACCCGGTACTTC. Its protein product is CASSQGPPTTRYF.

This clonotype appeared once. This chain links TRBV25-1 with TRBJ1-2, with a tentative D call TRBD1 (5 bases). The ends were cut back, 11 bases at V and 8 bases at J, with 27 bases in the middle. Germline CDR1 is MGHDK and CDR2 is SYGVNS. CDR3 length: 15 residues. CDR3 bases: TGTGCCTGCACTTGGGGGGGAAGGGTACGAAAAGGCTACACCTTC. Translating it yields CACTWGGRVRKGYTF.

This clonotype was picked up many times. V usage is TRBV7-2 and J usage is TRBJ2-5; 9 bases map to TRBD2. The ends lost 6 bases at V and 1 base at J; junction bases unmatched: 3. This CDR3 is 14 amino acids long. Germline CDR1 reads SGHTA; CDR2 reads FQGNSA. This chain's CDR3 is CASRPGLAQETQYF. Here the CDR3 DNA reads TGTGCCAGCAGACCGGGACTAGCCCAAGAGACCCAGTACTTC. Together with reference TRBV7-2 and TRBJ2-5, the CDR3 gives the full variable domain: GAGVSQSPSNKVTEKGKDVELRCDPISGHTALYWYRQSLGQGLEFLIYFQGNSAPDKSGLPSDRFSAERTGGSVSTLTIQRTQQEDSAVYLCASRPGLAQETQYFGPGTRLLVL.

The rearrangement links TRBV10-3 to TRBJ2-2; D is unresolved. This CDR3 spans 14 amino acids. Per the germline V gene, CDR1 is ENHRY and CDR2 is SYGVKD. Trimming removed 2 bases at V and 7 bases at J, with 11 bases between. CDR3 residues: CAISETTWVGELFF. The CDR3, as DNA: TGTGCCATCAGTGAGACAACCTGGGTCGGGGAGCTGTTTTTT.

This clonotype was seen only a few times. The chain couples TRBV7-9 to TRBJ2-5; perhaps D is TRBD1 or TRBD2 (6 bases each). Germline V gives CDR1 SEHNR, CDR2 FQNEAQ (reference sequence). The germline V and J ends were trimmed by 6 bases and 4 bases, with 21 bases remaining between them. The CDR3 length is 16 residues. This CDR3 is CASRPRPGGPGETQYF. CDR3 nucleotides: TGTGCCAGCAGACCAAGACCTGGGGGGCCGGGAGAGACCCAGTACTTC.

A note on this clonotype: This may come from a read error, since a much larger clone is one base off. The V and J genes are TRBV2 and TRBJ1-3; unclear D gene. The germline V gene has CDR1 SNHLY and CDR2 FYNNEI. The length of the CDR3 is 14 residues. The CDR3 DNA follows: TGTGCCAGCAAATGGCAGGACTCTGGAAGCACCATATATTTT. Its protein product is CASKWQDSGSTIYF. The whole variable domain, filled in from reference TRBV2 and TRBJ1-3, reads EPEVTQTPSHQVTQMGQEVILRCVPISNHLYFYWYRQILGQKVEFLVSFYNNEISEKSEIFDDQFSVERPDGSNFTLKIRSTKLEDSAMYFCASKWQDSGSTIYFGEGSWLTVV.

This chain uses TRBV2 with TRBJ2-5, with no clear D. V was clipped by 8 bases and J by 5 bases, with 21 bases between them. The CDR3 is made up of 15 amino acids. The germline gives CDR1 SNHLY, CDR2 FYNNEI. The CDR3 region is CASSPAADLSETQYF. CDR3 DNA sequence: TGTGCCAGCTCACCGGCGGCGGATTTGTCGGAGACCCAGTACTTC.

This clonotype was found a few times. This sequence joins TRBV12-3 or TRBV12-4 and TRBJ1-5; a possible D gene is TRBD1 (6 bases). Between the trimmed V and J ends, which lost 6 bases and 6 bases, there was a span of 15 bases. This CDR3 is 14 amino acids long. CDR3: CASSPTWGRQPQHF. DNA of the CDR3: TGTGCCAGCAGCCCCACCTGGGGGCGTCAGCCCCAGCATTTT.

The chain carries TRBV25-1 and TRBJ2-6; TRBD1 might be the D (6 bases). This CDR3 has 13 amino acids. With 10 bases removed from V and 4 bases from J, the gap between germline ends came to 11 bases. CDR1 is MGHDK, CDR2 SYGVNS, per germline. DNA of the CDR3: TGTGCCATCAGGGGTGACGGGGCCAACGTCCTGACTTTC. The encoded protein is CAIRGDGANVLTF.

This clonotype appeared a few times. The chain carries TRBV12-3 or TRBV12-4 and TRBJ1-3; no clear D. CDR3 size: 14 residues. V gave up 4 bases and J gave up 0 bases, with 7 bases separating them. The CDR3 DNA reads TGTGCCAGCAGTTGGGTCTTCTCTGGAAACACCATATATTTT. The encoded protein is CASSWVFSGNTIYF.